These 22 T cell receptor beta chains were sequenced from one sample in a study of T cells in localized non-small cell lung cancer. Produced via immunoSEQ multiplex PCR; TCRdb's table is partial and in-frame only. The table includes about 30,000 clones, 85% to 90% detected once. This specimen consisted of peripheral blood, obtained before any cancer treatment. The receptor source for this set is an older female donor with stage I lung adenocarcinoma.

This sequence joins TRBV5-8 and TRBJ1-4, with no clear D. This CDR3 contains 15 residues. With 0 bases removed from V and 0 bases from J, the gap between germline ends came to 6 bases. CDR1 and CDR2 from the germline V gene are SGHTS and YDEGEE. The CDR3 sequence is CASSLGASTNEKLFF. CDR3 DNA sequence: TGTGCCAGCAGCTTGGGAGCCTCAACTAATGAAAAACTGTTTTTT.

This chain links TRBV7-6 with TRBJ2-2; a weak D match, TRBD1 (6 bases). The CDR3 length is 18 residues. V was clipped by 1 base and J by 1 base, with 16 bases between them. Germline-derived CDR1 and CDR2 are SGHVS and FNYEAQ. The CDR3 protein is CASSLEIRGSENTGELFF. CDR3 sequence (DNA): TGTGCCAGCAGCTTAGAGATTAGGGGGAGCGAGAACACCGGGGAGCTGTTTTTT.

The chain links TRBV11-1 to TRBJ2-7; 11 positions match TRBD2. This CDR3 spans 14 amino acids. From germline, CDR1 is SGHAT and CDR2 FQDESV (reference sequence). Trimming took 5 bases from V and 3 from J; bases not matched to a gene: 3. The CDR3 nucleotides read TGTGCCAGCAGCCCCGGGACTAGCGGCTACGAGCAGTACTTC. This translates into CASSPGTSGYEQYF. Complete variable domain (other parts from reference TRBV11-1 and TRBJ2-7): EAEVAQSPRYKITEKSQAVAFWCDPISGHATLYWYRQILGQGPELLVQFQDESVVDDSQLPKDRFSAERLKGVDSTLKIQPAELGDSAMYLCASSPGTSGYEQYFGPGTRLTVT.

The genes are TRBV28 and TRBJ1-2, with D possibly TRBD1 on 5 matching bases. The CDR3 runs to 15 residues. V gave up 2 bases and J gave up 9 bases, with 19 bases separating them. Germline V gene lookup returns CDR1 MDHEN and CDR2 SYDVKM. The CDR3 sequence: CASSLGSRGGVRYTF. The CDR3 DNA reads TGTGCCAGCAGTTTAGGCTCTCGGGGAGGGGTTCGCTACACCTTC.

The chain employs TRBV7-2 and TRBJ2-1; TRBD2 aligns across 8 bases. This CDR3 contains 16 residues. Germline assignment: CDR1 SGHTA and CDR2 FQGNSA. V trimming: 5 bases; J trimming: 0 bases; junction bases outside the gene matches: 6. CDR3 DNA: TGTGCCAGCAGCCTCACTAGCGGCCGCTCCTACAATGAGCAGTTCTTC. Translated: CASSLTSGRSYNEQFF.

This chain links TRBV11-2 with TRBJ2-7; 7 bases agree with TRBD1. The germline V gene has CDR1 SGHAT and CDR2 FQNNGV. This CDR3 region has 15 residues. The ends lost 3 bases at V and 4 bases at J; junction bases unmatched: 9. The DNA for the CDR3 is TGTGCCAGCAGCTTTATACAGGGGAGCTTGTACGAGCAGTACTTC. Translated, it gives CASSFIQGSLYEQYF.

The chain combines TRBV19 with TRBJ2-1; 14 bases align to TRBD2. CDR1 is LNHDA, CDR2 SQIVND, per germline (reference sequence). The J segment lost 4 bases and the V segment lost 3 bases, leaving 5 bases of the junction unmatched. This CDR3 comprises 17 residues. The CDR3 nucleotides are TGTGCCAGTAGTATTTGGGGGACTAGCGGGAGTTACAATGAGCAGTTCTTC. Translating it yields CASSIWGTSGSYNEQFF.

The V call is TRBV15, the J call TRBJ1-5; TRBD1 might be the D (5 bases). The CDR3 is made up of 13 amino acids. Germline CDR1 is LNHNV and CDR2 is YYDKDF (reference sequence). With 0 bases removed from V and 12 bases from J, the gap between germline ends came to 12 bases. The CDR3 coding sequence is TGTGCCACCAGCAGAGATCCGATGGGGCTCCAGCATTTT. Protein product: CATSRDPMGLQHF.

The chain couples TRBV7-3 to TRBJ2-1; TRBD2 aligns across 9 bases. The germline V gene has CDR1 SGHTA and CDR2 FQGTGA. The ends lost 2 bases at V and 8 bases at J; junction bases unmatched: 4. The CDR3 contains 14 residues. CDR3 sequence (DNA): TGTGCCAGCAGCTTAGGTAGCGGGAGAGATGAGCAGTTCTTC. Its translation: CASSLGSGRDEQFF.

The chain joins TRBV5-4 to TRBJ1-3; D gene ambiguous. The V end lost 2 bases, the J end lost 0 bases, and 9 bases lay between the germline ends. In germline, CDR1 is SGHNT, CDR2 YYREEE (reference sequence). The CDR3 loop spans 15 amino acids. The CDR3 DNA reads TGTGCCAGCAGCTTTCTCGAGAGCTCTGGAAACACCATATATTTT. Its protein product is CASSFLESSGNTIYF.

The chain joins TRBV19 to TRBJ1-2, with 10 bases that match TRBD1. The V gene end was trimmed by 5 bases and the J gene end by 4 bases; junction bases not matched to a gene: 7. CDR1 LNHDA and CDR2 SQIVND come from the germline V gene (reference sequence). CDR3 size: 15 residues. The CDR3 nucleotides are TGTGCCAGTAGTCCCCGAGGGGACAGGGGCTATGGCTACACCTTC. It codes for CASSPRGDRGYGYTF.

The CDR3, as DNA: TGTGCCAGAAGCCATCCGGGCCCGACAGGGGAGGGATATAGCAATCAGCCCCAGCATTTT. It encodes CARSHPGPTGEGYSNQPQHF. V gene TRBV5-3 combines with J gene TRBJ1-5, with TRBD1 identical over 8 bases. TRBV5-3 belongs to the ORF category, with a function that is uncertain. After removal of 4 bases from V and 0 bases from J, the junction contained 18 bases not matched to a gene. This CDR3 has 20 residues.

The DNA of the CDR3 is TGTGCCTGGACTCGCCCACGCTGGGGGTATGGCTACACCTTC. Its translation: CAWTRPRWGYGYTF. The V call is TRBV30, the J call TRBJ1-2; tentatively, D is TRBD1 (5 bases). Germline CDR1 is GTSNPN and CDR2 is SVGIG (reference sequence). The length of the CDR3 is 14 residues. V was pared by 4 bases and J by 5 bases, with 17 bases between.

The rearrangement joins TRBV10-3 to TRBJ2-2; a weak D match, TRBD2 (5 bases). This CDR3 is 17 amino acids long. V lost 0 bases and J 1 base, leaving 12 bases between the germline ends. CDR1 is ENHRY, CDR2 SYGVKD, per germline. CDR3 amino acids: CAISESRVPGNTGELFF. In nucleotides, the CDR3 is TGTGCCATCAGTGAGTCGAGGGTACCAGGGAACACCGGGGAGCTGTTTTTT.

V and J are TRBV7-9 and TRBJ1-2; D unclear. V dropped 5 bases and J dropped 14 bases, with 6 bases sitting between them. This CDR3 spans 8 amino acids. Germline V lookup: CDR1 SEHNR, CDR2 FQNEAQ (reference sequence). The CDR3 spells CASSPETF. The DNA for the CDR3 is TGTGCCAGCAGCCCCGAAACCTTC.

The CDR3 sequence is CASSLEGGGRSYEQYF. The CDR3, as DNA: TGCGCCAGCAGCTTGGAGGGAGGCGGGAGGTCCTACGAGCAGTACTTC. The chain is built from TRBV5-1 and TRBJ2-7, with 8 bases lining up with TRBD2. The trim removed 0 bases at V and 1 base at J, leaving 6 bases unmatched. The CDR3 consists of 16 residues. CDR1 is SGHRS, CDR2 YFSETQ, per germline.

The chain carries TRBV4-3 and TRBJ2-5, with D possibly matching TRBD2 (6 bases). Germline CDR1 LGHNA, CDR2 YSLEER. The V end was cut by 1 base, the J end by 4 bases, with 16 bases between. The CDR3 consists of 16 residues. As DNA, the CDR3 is TGCGCCAGCAGCCAAGGACTAGGCTTAGCTGTAGAGACCCAGTACTTC. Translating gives CASSQGLGLAVETQYF.

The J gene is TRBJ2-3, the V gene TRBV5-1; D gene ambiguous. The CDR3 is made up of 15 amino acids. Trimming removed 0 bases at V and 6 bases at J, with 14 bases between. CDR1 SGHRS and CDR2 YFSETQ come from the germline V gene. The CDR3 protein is CASSLGPGNGDTQYF. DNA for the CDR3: TGCGCCAGCAGCTTGGGTCCGGGTAACGGCGATACGCAGTATTTT.

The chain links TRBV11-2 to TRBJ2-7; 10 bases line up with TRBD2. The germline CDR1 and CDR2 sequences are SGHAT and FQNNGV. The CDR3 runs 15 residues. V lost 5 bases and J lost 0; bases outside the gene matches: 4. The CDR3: CASSRTSGISYEQYF. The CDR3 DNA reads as TGTGCCAGCAGCCGAACTAGCGGGATCTCCTACGAGCAGTACTTC. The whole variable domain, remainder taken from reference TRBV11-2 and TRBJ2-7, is EAGVAQSPRYKIIEKRQSVAFWCNPISGHATLYWYQQILGQGPKLLIQFQNNGVVDDSQLPKDRFSAERLKGVDSTLKIQPAKLEDSAVYLCASSRTSGISYEQYFGPGTRLTVT.

The CDR3 sequence is CASSPRAFHEQYF. CDR3 sequence (DNA): TGTGCCAGCAGCCCGCGGGCTTTTCACGAGCAGTACTTC. J is TRBJ2-7 and V is TRBV12-1; the table's D call of TRBD2 was not tested on the DNA. TRBV12-1 is described as a pseudogene. This CDR3 region has 13 residues.

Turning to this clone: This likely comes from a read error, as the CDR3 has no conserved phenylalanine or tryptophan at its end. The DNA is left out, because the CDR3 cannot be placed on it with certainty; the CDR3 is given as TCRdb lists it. Here the CDR3 reads CAWSYPRLG. This chain links TRBV30 with TRBJ2-7. Germline V lookup: CDR1 GTSNPN, CDR2 SVGIG (reference sequence). The CDR3 is 9 residues long, counting both termini.

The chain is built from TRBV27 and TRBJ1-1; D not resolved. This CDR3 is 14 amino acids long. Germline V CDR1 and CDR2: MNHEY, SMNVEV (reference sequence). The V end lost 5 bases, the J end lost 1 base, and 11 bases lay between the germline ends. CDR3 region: CASSLGEENTEAFF. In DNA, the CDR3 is TGTGCCAGCAGTCTGGGAGAGGAGAACACTGAAGCTTTCTTT.